This TCR beta chain was sequenced in a study of T cells expressing NK-cell markers. Study-level information: The study sequenced eight donors, seven HCMV-seropositive and one seronegative.

From its re-call of the 5' RACE reads, TCRdb lists each CDR3 protein once, without DNA. This sample contains roughly 300,000 distinct CDR3 sequences. The CDR3 runs to 15 residues. Germline assignment: CDR1 MDHEN and CDR2 SYDVKM. The rearrangement joins TRBV28 to TRBJ2-7; the TCRdb D gene call, TRBD1, has no DNA to confirm it. This receptor was obtained from a woman between 18 and 75 years old in good health. The sample was blood T cells: a sorted CD56 or NKG2C T cell subset, CD4+ or CD8+ T cells, or bulk PBMC T cells (not recorded which). CDR3 protein: CASSPGTGTSYEQYF.